This is a list of T cell receptor beta chains from one sample in a study of control samples from healthy donors and cancer patients. TCRdb keeps only in-frame clones here, not all; method: immunoSEQ multiplex PCR. Among over 85,000 clones, 88% were seen once, and the ten largest hold roughly 3.7%. Sequences were obtained from PBMCs. The receptors were gathered from a woman aged 55-70 years with lung cancer. Both conserved end residues are part of each CDR3. D genes are given only for firm matches. Clone size is given for some rows only: seen once, a few or many times, or a class if the clone is expanded.

V gene: TRBV6-5
clone size: .
J gene: TRBJ1-2
D gene: .
CDR3 protein: CASRSQGGGYTF
CDR3 DNA: TGTGCCAGCAGGAGTCAGGGAGGAGGCTACACCTTC

V gene: TRBV6-5
clone size: .
J gene: TRBJ1-6
D gene: TRBD1
CDR3 protein: CASRTGTGNSPLHF
CDR3 DNA: TGTGCCAGCAGAACCGGGACAGGGAATTCACCCCTCCACTTT

V gene: TRBV27
clone size: .
J gene: TRBJ2-3
D gene: .
CDR3 protein: CASSGVTDTQYF
CDR3 DNA: TGTGCCAGCAGTGGAGTTACAGATACGCAGTATTTT

V gene: TRBV13
clone size: .
J gene: TRBJ2-1
D gene: TRBD2
CDR3 protein: CASSERRLAGEYEQFF
CDR3 DNA: TGTGCCAGCAGCGAACGGCGACTAGCGGGGGAGTATGAGCAGTTCTTC

V gene: TRBV5-1
clone size: .
J gene: TRBJ2-7
D gene: .
CDR3 protein: CASSLGNRYEQYF
CDR3 DNA: TGCGCCAGCAGCTTGGGTAACCGCTACGAGCAGTACTTC

V gene: TRBV21-1
clone size: .
J gene: TRBJ2-2
D gene: .
CDR3 protein: CASSKQTRGRFGELFF
CDR3 DNA: TGTGCCAGCAGCAAACAAACCAGGGGGCGCTTCGGGGAGCTGTTTTTT

V gene: TRBV6-5
clone size: once
J gene: TRBJ1-5
D gene: .
CDR3 protein: CASDNLLQPQHF
CDR3 DNA: TGTGCCAGCGACAACTTACTTCAGCCCCAGCATTTT

V gene: TRBV5-1
clone size: .
J gene: TRBJ1-4
D gene: TRBD1
CDR3 protein: CASSVAGQGSEKLFF
CDR3 DNA: TGCGCCAGCAGCGTGGCGGGACAGGGCAGCGAAAAACTGTTTTTT

V gene: TRBV19
clone size: once
J gene: TRBJ1-1
D gene: .
CDR3 protein: CASTHPQGYEAFF
CDR3 DNA: TGTGCCAGTACCCATCCCCAAGGATATGAAGCTTTCTTT

V gene: TRBV5-1
clone size: .
J gene: TRBJ2-3
D gene: .
CDR3 protein: CASSLLPGGNTDTQYF
CDR3 DNA: TGCGCCAGCAGCTTGTTGCCAGGAGGAAACACAGATACGCAGTATTTT

V gene: TRBV6-1
clone size: few
J gene: TRBJ2-7
D gene: .
CDR3 protein: CASSEGPPFEQYF
CDR3 DNA: TGTGCCAGCAGTGAAGGGCCCCCCTTCGAGCAGTACTTC

V gene: TRBV2
clone size: .
J gene: TRBJ2-7
D gene: TRBD2
CDR3 protein: CASSDGGGRNEQYF
CDR3 DNA: TGTGCCAGCAGTGATGGCGGGGGGCGTAACGAGCAGTACTTC

V gene: TRBV5-1
clone size: .
J gene: TRBJ2-5
D gene: TRBD2
CDR3 protein: CASSLVASGGAYQETQYF
CDR3 DNA: TGCGCCAGCAGCTTGGTGGCTAGCGGGGGGGCGTACCAAGAGACCCAGTACTTC

V gene: TRBV12-3/TRBV12-4
clone size: .
J gene: TRBJ2-7
D gene: .
CDR3 protein: CASSFPFDEQYF
CDR3 DNA: TGTGCCAGCAGTTTCCCGTTTGACGAGCAGTACTTC

V gene: TRBV19
clone size: .
J gene: TRBJ1-2
D gene: .
CDR3 protein: CASSIVAASPYGYTF
CDR3 DNA: TGTGCCAGTAGTATAGTGGCCGCCTCTCCCTATGGCTACACCTTC

V gene: TRBV4-1
clone size: .
J gene: TRBJ1-6
D gene: TRBD1
CDR3 protein: CASSQDRGAIYSPLHF
CDR3 DNA: TGCGCCAGCAGCCAAGACAGGGGGGCTATTTATTCACCCCTCCACTTT

V gene: TRBV21-1
clone size: .
J gene: TRBJ2-3
D gene: .
CDR3 protein: CASSKEGSGTSGMDTQYF
CDR3 DNA: TGTGCCAGCAGCAAAGAAGGATCGGGGACTAGCGGGATGGATACGCAGTATTTT

V gene: TRBV19
clone size: once
J gene: TRBJ2-3
D gene: .
CDR3 protein: CASNNRQPGDTQYF
CDR3 DNA: TGTGCCAGTAATAACAGACAACCAGGCGATACGCAGTATTTT

V gene: TRBV6-2/TRBV6-3
clone size: once
J gene: TRBJ1-6
D gene: .
CDR3 protein: CASSTQGNNSPLHF
CDR3 DNA: TGTGCCAGCAGCACGCAGGGCAATAATTCACCCCTCCACTTT

V gene: TRBV7-9
clone size: .
J gene: TRBJ2-1
D gene: .
CDR3 protein: CASSLVSGGYNEQFF
CDR3 DNA: TGTGCCAGCAGCTTAGTGTCAGGGGGGTACAATGAGCAGTTCTTC

V gene: TRBV6-6
clone size: .
J gene: TRBJ2-3
D gene: .
CDR3 protein: CASSLYISRGGTDTQYF
CDR3 DNA: TGTGCCAGCAGTCTCTATATCTCAAGGGGGGGCACAGATACGCAGTATTTT

V gene: TRBV9
clone size: .
J gene: TRBJ1-1
D gene: .
CDR3 protein: CASSVDPINTEAFF
CDR3 DNA: TGTGCCAGCAGCGTAGATCCAATCAACACTGAAGCTTTCTTT